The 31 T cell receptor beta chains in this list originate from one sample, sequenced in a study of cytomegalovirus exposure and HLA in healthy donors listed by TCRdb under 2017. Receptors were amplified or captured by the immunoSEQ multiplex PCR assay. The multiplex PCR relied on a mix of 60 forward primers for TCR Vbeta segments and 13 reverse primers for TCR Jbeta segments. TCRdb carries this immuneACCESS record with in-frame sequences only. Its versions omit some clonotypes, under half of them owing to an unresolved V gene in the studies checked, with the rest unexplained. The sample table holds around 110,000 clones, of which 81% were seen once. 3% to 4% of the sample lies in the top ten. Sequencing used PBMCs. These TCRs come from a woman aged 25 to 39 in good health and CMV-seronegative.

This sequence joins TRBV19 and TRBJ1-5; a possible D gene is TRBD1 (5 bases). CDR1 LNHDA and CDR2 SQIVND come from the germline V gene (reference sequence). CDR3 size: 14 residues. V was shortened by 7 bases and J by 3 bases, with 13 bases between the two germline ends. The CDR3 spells CASKEGLFNQPQHF. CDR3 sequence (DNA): TGTGCCAGTAAGGAGGGGCTCTTCAATCAGCCCCAGCATTTT.

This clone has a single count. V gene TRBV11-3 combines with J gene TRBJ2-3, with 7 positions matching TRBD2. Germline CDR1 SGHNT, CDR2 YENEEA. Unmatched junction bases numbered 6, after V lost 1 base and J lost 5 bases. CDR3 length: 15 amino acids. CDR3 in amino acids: CASSLGASGRDTQYF. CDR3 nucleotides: TGTGCCAGCAGCTTAGGGGCTAGCGGAAGAGATACGCAGTATTTT.

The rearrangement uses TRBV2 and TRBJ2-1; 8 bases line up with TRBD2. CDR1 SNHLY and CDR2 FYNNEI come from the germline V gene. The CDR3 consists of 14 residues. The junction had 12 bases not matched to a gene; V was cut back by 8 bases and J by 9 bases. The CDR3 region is CASLATGGPSEQFF. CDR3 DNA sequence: TGTGCCAGCCTTGCAACGGGGGGGCCGAGTGAGCAGTTCTTC. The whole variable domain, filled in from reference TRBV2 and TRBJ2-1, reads EPEVTQTPSHQVTQMGQEVILRCVPISNHLYFYWYRQILGQKVEFLVSFYNNEISEKSEIFDDQFSVERPDGSNFTLKIRSTKLEDSAMYFCASLATGGPSEQFFGPGTRLTVL.

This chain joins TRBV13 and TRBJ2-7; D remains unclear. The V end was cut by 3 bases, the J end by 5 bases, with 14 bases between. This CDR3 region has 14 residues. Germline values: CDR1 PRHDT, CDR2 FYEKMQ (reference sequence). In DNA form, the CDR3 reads TGTGCCAGCAGCTTCCTGGGCCCTAATGACGAGCAGTACTTC. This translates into CASSFLGPNDEQYF. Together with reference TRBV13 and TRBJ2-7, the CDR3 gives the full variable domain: AAGVIQSPRHLIKEKRETATLKCYPIPRHDTVYWYQQGPGQDPQFLISFYEKMQSDKGSIPDRFSAQQFSDYHSELNMSSLELGDSALYFCASSFLGPNDEQYFGPGTRLTVT.

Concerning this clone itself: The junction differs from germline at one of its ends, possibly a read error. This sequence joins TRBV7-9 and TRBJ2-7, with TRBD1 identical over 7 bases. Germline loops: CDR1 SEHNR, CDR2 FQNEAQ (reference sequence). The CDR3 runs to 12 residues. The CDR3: CSSSWTGNEQYF. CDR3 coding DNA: TGTTCCAGCAGCTGGACAGGCAACGAGCAGTACTTC.

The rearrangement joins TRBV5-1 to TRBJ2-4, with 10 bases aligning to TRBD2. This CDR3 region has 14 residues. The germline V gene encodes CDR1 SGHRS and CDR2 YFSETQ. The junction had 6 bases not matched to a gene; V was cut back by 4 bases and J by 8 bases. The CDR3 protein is CASSVSGRGDIQYF. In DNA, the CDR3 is TGCGCCAGCAGCGTAAGCGGGAGGGGAGACATTCAGTACTTC.

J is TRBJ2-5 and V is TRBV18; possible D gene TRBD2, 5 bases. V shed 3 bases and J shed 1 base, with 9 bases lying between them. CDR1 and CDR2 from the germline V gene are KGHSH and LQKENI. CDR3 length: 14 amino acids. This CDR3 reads CASSPTRFQETQYF. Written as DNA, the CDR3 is TGTGCCAGCTCACCTACTAGATTCCAAGAGACCCAGTACTTC.

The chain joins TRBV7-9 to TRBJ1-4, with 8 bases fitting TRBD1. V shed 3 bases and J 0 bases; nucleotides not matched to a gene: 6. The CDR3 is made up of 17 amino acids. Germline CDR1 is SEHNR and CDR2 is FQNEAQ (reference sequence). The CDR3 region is CASSLMDRASTNEKLFF. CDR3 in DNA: TGTGCCAGCAGCTTGATGGACAGGGCGTCAACTAATGAAAAACTGTTTTTT.

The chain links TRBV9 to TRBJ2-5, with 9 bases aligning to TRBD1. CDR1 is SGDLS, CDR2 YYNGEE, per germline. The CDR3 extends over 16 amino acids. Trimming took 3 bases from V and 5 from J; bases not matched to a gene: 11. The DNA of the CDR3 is TGTGCCAGCAGCGAAATGCTGGGACAGGGCCTGGAGACCCAGTACTTC. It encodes CASSEMLGQGLETQYF. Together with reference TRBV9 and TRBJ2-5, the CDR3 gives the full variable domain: DSGVTQTPKHLITATGQRVTLRCSPRSGDLSVYWYQQSLDQGLQFLIQYYNGEERAKGNILERFSAQQFPDLHSELNLSSLELGDSALYFCASSEMLGQGLETQYFGPGTRLLVL.

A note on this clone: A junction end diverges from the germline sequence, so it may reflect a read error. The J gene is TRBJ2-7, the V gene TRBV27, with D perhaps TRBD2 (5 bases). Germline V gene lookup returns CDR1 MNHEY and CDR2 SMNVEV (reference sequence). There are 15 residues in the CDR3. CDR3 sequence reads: CVSTSTGSGAGEQYF. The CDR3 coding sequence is TGTGTCAGCACTAGTACGGGTTCGGGTGCGGGCGAGCAGTACTTC.

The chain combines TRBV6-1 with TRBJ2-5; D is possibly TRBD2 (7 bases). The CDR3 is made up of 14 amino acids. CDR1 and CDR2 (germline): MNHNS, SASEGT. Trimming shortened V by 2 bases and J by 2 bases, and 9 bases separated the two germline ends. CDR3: CASSERGAQETQYF. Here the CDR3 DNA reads TGTGCCAGCAGTGAACGGGGGGCACAAGAGACCCAGTACTTC.

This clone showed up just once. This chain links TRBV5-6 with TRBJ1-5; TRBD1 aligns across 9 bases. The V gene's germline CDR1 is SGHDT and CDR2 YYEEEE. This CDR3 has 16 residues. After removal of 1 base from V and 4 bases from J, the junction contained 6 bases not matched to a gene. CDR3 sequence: CASSLYSGQGNQPQHF. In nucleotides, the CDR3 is TGTGCCAGCAGCTTGTATTCGGGACAGGGTAATCAGCCCCAGCATTTT.

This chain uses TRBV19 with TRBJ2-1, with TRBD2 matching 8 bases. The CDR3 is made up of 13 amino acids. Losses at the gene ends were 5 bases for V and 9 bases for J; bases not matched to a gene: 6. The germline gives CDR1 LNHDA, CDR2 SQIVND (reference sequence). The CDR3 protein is CASSFIAGREQFF. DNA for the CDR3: TGTGCCAGTAGTTTTATAGCGGGACGTGAGCAGTTCTTC.

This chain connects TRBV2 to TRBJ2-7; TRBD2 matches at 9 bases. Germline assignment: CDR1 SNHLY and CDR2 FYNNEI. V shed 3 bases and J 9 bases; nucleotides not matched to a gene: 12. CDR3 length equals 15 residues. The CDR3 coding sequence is TGTGCCAGCAGTGAGACTAGCGGTGATTATGGAGTGCAGTACTTC. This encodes CASSETSGDYGVQYF.

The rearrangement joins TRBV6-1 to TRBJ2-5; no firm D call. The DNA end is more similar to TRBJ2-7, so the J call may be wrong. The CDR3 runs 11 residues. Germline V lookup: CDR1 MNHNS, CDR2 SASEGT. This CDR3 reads CASSELGEQYF. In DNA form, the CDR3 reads TGTGCCAGCAGTGAATTGGGCGAGCAGTACTTC.

CDR3 DNA: TGCGCCAGCAGCTTGAACGGACTAGGGGCAGATACGCAGTATTTT. The encoded protein is CASSLNGLGADTQYF. The chain carries TRBV5-1 and TRBJ2-3; TRBD2 matches at 7 bases. CDR3 length: 15 residues. V trimming: 1 base; J trimming: 4 bases; junction bases outside the gene matches: 6. Germline lookup yields CDR1 SGHRS and CDR2 YFSETQ.

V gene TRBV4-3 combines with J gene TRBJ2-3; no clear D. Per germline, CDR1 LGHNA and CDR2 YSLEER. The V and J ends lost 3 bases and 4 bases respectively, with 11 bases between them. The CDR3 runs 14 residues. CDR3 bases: TGCGCCAGCAGCCACGACTCCAATCCAGATACGCAGTATTTT. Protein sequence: CASSHDSNPDTQYF.

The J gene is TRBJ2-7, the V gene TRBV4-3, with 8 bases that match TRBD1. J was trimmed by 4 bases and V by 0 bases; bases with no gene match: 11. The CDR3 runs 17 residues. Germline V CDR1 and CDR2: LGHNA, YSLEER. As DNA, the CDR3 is TGCGCCAGCAGCCAAGATTCCAGAACAGGGGGTATATACGAGCAGTACTTC. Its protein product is CASSQDSRTGGIYEQYF.

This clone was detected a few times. In DNA, the CDR3 is TGTGCCAGCAGTGCACGGACAGGGGGCGATCCCTACGAGCAGTACTTC. The encoded protein is CASSARTGGDPYEQYF. The chain has TRBV2 and TRBJ2-7; 11 nucleotides agree with TRBD1. The CDR3 spans 16 residues. V dropped 4 bases and J dropped 2; count of bases not matched to a gene: 7. CDR1 and CDR2 from the germline V gene are SNHLY and FYNNEI.

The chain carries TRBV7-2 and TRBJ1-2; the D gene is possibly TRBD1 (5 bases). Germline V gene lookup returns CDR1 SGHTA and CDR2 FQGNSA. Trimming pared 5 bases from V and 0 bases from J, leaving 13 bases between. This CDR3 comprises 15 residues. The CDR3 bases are TGTGCCAGCAGCCACTTCGGGGGAGCTAACTATGGCTACACCTTC. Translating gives CASSHFGGANYGYTF. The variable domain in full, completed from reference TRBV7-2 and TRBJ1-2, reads GAGVSQSPSNKVTEKGKDVELRCDPISGHTALYWYRQSLGQGLEFLIYFQGNSAPDKSGLPSDRFSAERTGGSVSTLTIQRTQQEDSAVYLCASSHFGGANYGYTFGSGTRLTVV.

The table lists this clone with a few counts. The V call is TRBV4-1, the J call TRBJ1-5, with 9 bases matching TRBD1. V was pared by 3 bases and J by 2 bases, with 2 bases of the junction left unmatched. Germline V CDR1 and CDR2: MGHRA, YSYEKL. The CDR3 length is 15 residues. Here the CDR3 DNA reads TGCGCCAGCAGCCATCGGACAGGGGGCAATCAGCCCCAGCATTTT. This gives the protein CASSHRTGGNQPQHF.

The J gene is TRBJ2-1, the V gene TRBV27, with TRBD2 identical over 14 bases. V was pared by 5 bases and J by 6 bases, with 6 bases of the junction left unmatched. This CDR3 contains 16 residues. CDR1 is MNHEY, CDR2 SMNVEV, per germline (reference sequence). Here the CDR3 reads CASSLGTSGSFNEQFF. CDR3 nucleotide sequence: TGTGCCAGCAGTCTCGGGACTAGCGGGAGCTTCAATGAGCAGTTCTTC.

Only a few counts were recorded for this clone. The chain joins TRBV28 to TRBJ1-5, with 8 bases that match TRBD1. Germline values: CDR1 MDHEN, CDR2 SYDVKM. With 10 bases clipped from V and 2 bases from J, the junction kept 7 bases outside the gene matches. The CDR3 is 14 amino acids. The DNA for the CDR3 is TGTGCCACCATGTCGGGACAGGGCAATCAGCCCCAGCATTTT. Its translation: CATMSGQGNQPQHF.

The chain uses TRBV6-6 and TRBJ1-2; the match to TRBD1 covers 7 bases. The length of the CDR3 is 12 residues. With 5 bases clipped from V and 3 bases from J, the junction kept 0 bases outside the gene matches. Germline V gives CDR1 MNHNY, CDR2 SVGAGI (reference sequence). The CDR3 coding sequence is TGTGCCAGCAGTCAGGGGGACTATGGCTACACCTTC. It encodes CASSQGDYGYTF.

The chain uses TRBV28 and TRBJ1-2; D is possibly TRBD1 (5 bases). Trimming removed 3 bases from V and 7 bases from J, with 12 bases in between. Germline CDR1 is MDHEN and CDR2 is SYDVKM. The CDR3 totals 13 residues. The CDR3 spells CASSLGGGRGYTF. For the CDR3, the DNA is TGTGCCAGCAGTTTGGGGGGAGGGCGTGGCTACACCTTC.

CDR3 sequence (DNA): TGTGCCAGCTCACCTGGGCAGGTGAACACCGGGGAGCTGTTTTTT. It encodes CASSPGQVNTGELFF. The chain combines TRBV18 with TRBJ2-2; D unclear. Trimming stripped 3 bases from V and 1 base from J, with 9 bases between. CDR3 size: 15 residues. Germline V gene sequence: CDR1 KGHSH, CDR2 LQKENI.

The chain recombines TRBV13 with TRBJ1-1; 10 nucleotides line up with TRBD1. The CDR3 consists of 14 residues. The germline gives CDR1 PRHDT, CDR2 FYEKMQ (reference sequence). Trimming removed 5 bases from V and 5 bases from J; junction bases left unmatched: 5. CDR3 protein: CASSKLDRGTEAFF. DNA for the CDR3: TGTGCCAGCAGCAAATTGGACAGGGGGACTGAAGCTTTCTTT.

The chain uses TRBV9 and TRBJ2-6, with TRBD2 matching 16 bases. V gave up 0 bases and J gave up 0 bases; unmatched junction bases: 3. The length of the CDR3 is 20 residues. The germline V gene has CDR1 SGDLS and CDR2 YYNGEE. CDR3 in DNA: TGTGCCAGCAGCGTAGGGGGGACTAGCGGGAGGGGCTCTGGGGCCAACGTCCTGACTTTC. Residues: CASSVGGTSGRGSGANVLTF.

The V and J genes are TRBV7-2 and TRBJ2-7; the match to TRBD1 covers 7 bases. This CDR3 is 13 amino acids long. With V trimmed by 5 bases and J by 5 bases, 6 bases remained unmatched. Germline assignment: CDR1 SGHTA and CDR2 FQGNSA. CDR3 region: CASSRDRGNEQYF. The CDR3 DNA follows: TGTGCCAGCAGCCGGGACAGAGGGAACGAGCAGTACTTC.

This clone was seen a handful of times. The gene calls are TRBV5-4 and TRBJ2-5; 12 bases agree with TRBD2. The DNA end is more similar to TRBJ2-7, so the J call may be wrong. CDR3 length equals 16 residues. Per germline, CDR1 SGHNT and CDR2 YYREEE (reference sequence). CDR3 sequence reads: CASSSTTSGGSYEQYF. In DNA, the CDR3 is TGTGCCAGCAGCTCAACGACTAGCGGGGGCTCCTACGAGCAGTACTTC.

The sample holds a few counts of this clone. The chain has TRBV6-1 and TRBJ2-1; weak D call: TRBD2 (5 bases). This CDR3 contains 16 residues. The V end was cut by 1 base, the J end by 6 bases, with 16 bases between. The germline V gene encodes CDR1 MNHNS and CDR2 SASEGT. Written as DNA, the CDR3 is TGTGCCAGCAGTGAAGGAGTAGGGAGTCCAGCCAATGAGCAGTTCTTC. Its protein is CASSEGVGSPANEQFF.